This T cell receptor beta chain was recovered during a study of tumor-infiltrating lymphocytes in localized non-small cell lung cancer. Whole-study context: The cohort mixed smokers and never-smokers, several histologies, and some post-neoadjuvant-chemotherapy samples.

The assay was immunoSEQ multiplex PCR, and TCRdb's table has in-frame clones only and misses some. The table lists about 25,000 clones, 69% of them singletons. In germline, CDR1 is MNHNY, CDR2 SVGAGI (reference sequence). The ends were cut back, 1 base at V and 5 bases at J, with 3 bases in the middle. The CDR3 consists of 11 residues. Broader study findings: Only some patients had TCR sequencing, depending on available tissue. Different pieces of the same tissue were used for each assay.

With regard to this clone: Its antigen is as yet unknown.

The clonotype originates from a human donor with non-small cell lung cancer. The sequenced sample consisted of lung tumor tissue. The chain combines TRBV6-6 with TRBJ2-7, with D unresolved. CDR3 sequence reads: CASSYFDEQYF. The CDR3 nucleotides are TGTGCCAGCAGTTACTTCGACGAGCAGTACTTC.